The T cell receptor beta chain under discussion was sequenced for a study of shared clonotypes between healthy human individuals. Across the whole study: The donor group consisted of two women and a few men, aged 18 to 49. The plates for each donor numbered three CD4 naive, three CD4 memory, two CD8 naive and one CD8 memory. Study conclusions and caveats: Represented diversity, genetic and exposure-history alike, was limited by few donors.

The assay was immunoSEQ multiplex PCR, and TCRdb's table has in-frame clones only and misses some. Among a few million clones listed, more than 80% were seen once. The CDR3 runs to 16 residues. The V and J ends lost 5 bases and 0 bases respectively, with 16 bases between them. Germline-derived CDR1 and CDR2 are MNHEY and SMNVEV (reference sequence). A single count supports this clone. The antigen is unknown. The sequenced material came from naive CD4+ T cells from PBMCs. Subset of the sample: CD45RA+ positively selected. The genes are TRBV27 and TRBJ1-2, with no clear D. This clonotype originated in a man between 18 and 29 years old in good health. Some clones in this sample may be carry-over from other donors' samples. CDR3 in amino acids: CASSPKPELANYGYTF. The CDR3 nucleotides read TGTGCCAGCAGTCCAAAGCCAGAGTTAGCTAACTATGGCTACACCTTC.